Listed below are T cell receptor beta chains from one sample, sequenced in a study of T cells in Graves' hyperthyroidism and ophthalmopathy. Via MiXCR, TCRdb re-called the multiplex PCR reads, giving one row per CDR3 protein. The sample lists about 420,000 distinct CDR3 sequences, 15% to 17% seen once, with 12% to 15% in the top ten. The specimen was blood. All receptors derive from a woman aged 18 to 35 with Graves' hyperthyroidism. Each CDR3 is given with its conserved first and last residue. The order of the fields is V gene, clone size, J gene, D gene, CDR3 protein, CDR3 DNA. A D gene is named only where the DNA matches it firmly. A clone size is listed for some rows: how often the clone was seen (once, few, many), or a class if it is expanded.

>TRBV11-2|many|TRBJ2-7|TRBD2
CASSPGLALSYEQYF
TGTGCCAGCAGCCCAGGACTAGCCTTATCCTACGAGCAGTACTTC
>TRBV11-1|many|TRBJ2-5|-
CASSKEASKVSETQYF
TGTGCCAGCAGCAAGGAAGCTAGCAAGGTGTCAGAGACCCAGTACTTC
>TRBV15|many|TRBJ1-1|-
CATSRERTLNTEAFF
TGTGCCACCAGCAGAGAAAGGACTTTAAACACTGAAGCTTTCTTT
>TRBV15|many|TRBJ2-5|-
CATSRGRTEETQYF
TGTGCCACCAGCAGAGGGAGGACAGAAGAGACCCAGTACTTC
>TRBV5-6|few|TRBJ1-5|-
CASSLGPIGNQPQHF
TGTGCCAGCAGCTTGGGACCCATAGGCAATCAGCCCCAGCATTTT
>TRBV10-3|-|TRBJ1-1|-
CAISESMNTEAFF
TGTGCCATCAGTGAGTCCATGAACACTGAAGCTTTCTTT
>TRBV6-5|many|TRBJ2-5|TRBD1
CASSSWDRVGETQYF
TGTGCCAGCAGTTCCTGGGACAGGGTGGGGGAGACCCAGTACTTC
>TRBV6-5|many|TRBJ2-7|-
CASSYRGSFYEQYF
TGTGCCAGCAGTTACAGGGGGTCATTCTACGAGCAGTACTTC
>TRBV9|-|TRBJ2-2|TRBD2
CASSVDPGGPGTGELFF
TGTGCCAGCAGCGTAGATCCGGGGGGGCCGGGCACCGGGGAGCTGTTTTTT
>TRBV4-1|-|TRBJ2-7|TRBD2
CASSQGTSPGYEQYF
TGCGCCAGCAGCCAGGGGACTAGCCCGGGTTACGAGCAGTACTTC
>TRBV6-1|few|TRBJ1-4|-
CASSQTLRRTDRGEKLFF
TGTGCCAGCAGTCAAACCCTTAGAAGGACAGACAGAGGTGAAAAACTGTTTTTT
>TRBV4-2|-|TRBJ1-4|-
CASSQESGGTDEKLFF
TGTGCCAGCAGCCAAGAATCCGGTGGGACGGATGAAAAACTGTTTTTT
>TRBV7-9|many|TRBJ2-7|-
CASSSKTGYEQYF
TGTGCCAGCAGCTCGAAGACGGGGTACGAGCAGTACTTC
>TRBV20-1|few|TRBJ1-2|-
CSAIYYGYTF
TGCAGTGCTATTTACTATGGCTACACCTTC
>TRBV7-2|-|TRBJ2-7|-
CASSYDGYEQYF
TGTGCCAGCAGCTACGACGGATACGAGCAGTACTTC
>TRBV5-1|few|TRBJ2-6|TRBD1
CASSSGTGASGANVLTF
TGCGCCAGCAGCTCCGGGACAGGGGCCTCTGGGGCCAACGTCCTGACTTTC
>TRBV5-1|-|TRBJ1-2|-
CASRQYGGDLSPTDGYTF
TGCGCCAGCCGCCAGTATGGGGGCGATCTTTCTCCCACTGATGGCTACACCTTC
>TRBV19|few|TRBJ2-1|-
CACSHGYNEQFF
TGTGCCTGTTCCCACGGGTACAATGAGCAGTTCTTC
>TRBV2|many|TRBJ2-7|TRBD2
CASRSASGVYEQYF
TGTGCCAGCAGATCCGCTAGCGGGGTCTACGAGCAGTACTTC
>TRBV11-2|-|TRBJ2-2|-
CASSLFPGIDLNTGELFF
TGTGCCAGCAGCTTATTTCCAGGCATTGACCTGAACACCGGGGAGCTGTTTTTT
>TRBV5-5|-|TRBJ2-1|TRBD2
CASRSVAGGYYNEQFF
TGTGCCAGCAGGTCCGTAGCGGGGGGGTACTACAATGAGCAGTTCTTC
>TRBV2|many|TRBJ1-2|-
CASTQGLYGYTF
TGTGCCAGCACTCAAGGGCTTTATGGCTACACCTTC
>TRBV28|-|TRBJ2-1|-
CASSLLLAYNEQFF
TGTGCCAGCAGTTTATTACTAGCCTACAATGAGCAGTTCTTC
>TRBV28|many|TRBJ2-7|-
CATIPLNYLKGPYEQYF
TGTGCCACCATTCCTCTCAACTATCTCAAAGGTCCCTACGAGCAGTACTTC
>TRBV5-1|-|TRBJ2-7|TRBD2
CASSPGLAGVDGEQYF
TGCGCCAGCAGCCCCGGACTAGCGGGAGTCGACGGCGAGCAGTACTTC
>TRBV7-6|-|TRBJ1-4|-
CASSLRQTEKLFF
TGTGCCAGCAGCCTAAGACAGACTGAAAAACTGTTTTTT
>TRBV20-1|-|TRBJ1-6|-
CSARSRADNSPLHF
TGCAGTGCTAGATCCCGGGCCGATAATTCACCCCTCCACTTT
>TRBV28|many|TRBJ1-2|-
CASSLARGWYGYTF
TGTGCCAGCAGTTTAGCGAGAGGGTGGTATGGCTACACCTTC
>TRBV6-1|-|TRBJ1-1|TRBD1
CASRRDRTNTEAFF
TGTGCCAGCAGGAGGGACAGGACGAACACTGAAGCTTTCTTT
>TRBV25-1|-|TRBJ2-7|-
CASSAMGASYEQYF
TGTGCCAGCAGTGCTATGGGGGCCTCCTACGAGCAGTACTTC
>TRBV20-1|many|TRBJ1-1|-
CSARDSSQMNTEAFF
TGCAGTGCTAGAGATTCTAGCCAGATGAACACTGAAGCTTTCTTT
>TRBV28|many|TRBJ1-5|TRBD1
CAITGQGGNSNQPQHF
TGTGCCATCACAGGACAGGGAGGTAACAGCAATCAGCCCCAGCATTTT
>TRBV12-3/TRBV12-4|few|TRBJ2-3|-
CASSPPVHTSTDTQYF
TGTGCCAGCAGTCCACCGGTACACACTAGCACAGATACGCAGTATTTT
>TRBV20-1|many|TRBJ1-4|-
CSAPGQSDEKLFF
TGCAGTGCCCCCGGGCAGTCGGATGAAAAACTGTTTTTT
>TRBV2|many|TRBJ2-7|-
CASSPDRRREQYF
TGTGCCAGCAGTCCGGACCGACGAAGGGAGCAGTACTTC
>TRBV9|-|TRBJ1-2|-
CASSTQQGANYGYTF
TGTGCCAGCAGCACCCAACAAGGTGCTAACTATGGCTACACCTTC
>TRBV11-2|-|TRBJ2-7|TRBD2
CASSNTGTSGRTYEQYF
TGTGCCAGCAGTAACACCGGGACTAGCGGGAGGACCTACGAGCAGTACTTC
>TRBV3-1|many|TRBJ1-2|-
CASTPDRVSYGYTF
TGTGCCAGCACCCCCGACAGAGTCAGCTATGGCTACACCTTC
>TRBV3-1|many|TRBJ1-1|-
CASSREDEAFF
TGTGCCAGCAGCAGGGAGGATGAAGCTTTCTTT
>TRBV18|many|TRBJ2-3|TRBD1
CASSGDRRTDTQYF
TGTGCCAGCTCAGGGGACAGGCGCACAGATACGCAGTATTTT
>TRBV9|few|TRBJ2-2|TRBD2
CASSVYAGDIGELFF
TGTGCCAGCAGCGTGTACGCGGGAGATATAGGGGAGCTGTTTTTT
>TRBV12-3/TRBV12-4|many|TRBJ1-2|-
CASSSSILLNYGYTF
TGTGCCAGCAGTTCCTCGATTCTGCTAAACTATGGCTACACCTTC
>TRBV15|few|TRBJ2-6|TRBD2
CATSREDSGSSGANVLTF
TGTGCCACCAGCAGAGAGGATAGCGGGAGCTCTGGGGCCAACGTCCTGACTTTC
>TRBV2|few|TRBJ2-3|-
CASSEAPGARTDTQYF
TGTGCCAGCAGTGAAGCGCCCGGGGCCCGCACAGATACGCAGTATTTT
>TRBV4-1|few|TRBJ1-2|TRBD1
CASSQDGRQGDYGYTF
TGCGCCAGCAGCCAAGATGGTCGGCAGGGGGACTATGGCTACACCTTC
>TRBV19|-|TRBJ2-1|TRBD2
CASSIEASGYYNEQFF
TGTGCCAGTAGTATAGAGGCTAGCGGGTACTACAATGAGCAGTTCTTC
>TRBV7-2|-|TRBJ2-1|TRBD2
CASSLDRLAGGEQFF
TGTGCCAGCAGCTTAGATAGGCTAGCGGGAGGCGAGCAGTTCTTC
>TRBV24-1|few|TRBJ2-3|-
CATSEVGDTQYF
TGTGCCACCAGTGAAGTGGGAGATACGCAGTATTTT
>TRBV12-3/TRBV12-4|many|TRBJ2-3|TRBD1
CASSLSDRSPTDTQYF
TGTGCCAGCAGTCTTTCGGACAGGTCACCCACAGATACGCAGTATTTT
>TRBV28|many|TRBJ1-5|-
CASSLHLSNQPQHF
TGTGCCAGCAGTTTACATCTTAGCAATCAGCCCCAGCATTTT
>TRBV11-2|many|TRBJ1-6|-
CASSTGVNNSPLHF
TGTGCCAGCAGCACGGGGGTAAATAATTCACCCCTCCACTTT
>TRBV7-8|many|TRBJ2-3|TRBD2
CASSFLAGADGGTDTQYF
TGTGCCAGCAGCTTTCTAGCGGGGGCCGACGGGGGGACAGATACGCAGTATTTT
>TRBV28|once|TRBJ1-2|TRBD1
CASTFPTPGQGLGYTF
TGTGCCAGCACTTTTCCTACACCGGGACAGGGATTGGGCTACACCTTC
>TRBV5-8|-|TRBJ2-7|TRBD2
CASSLEAGELDEQYF
TGTGCCAGCAGCTTGGAGGCGGGAGAACTCGACGAGCAGTACTTC